This entry features one TCR beta chain sequence. A multiplex PCR was run with 60 Vbeta primers and 13 Jbeta primers. Repertoires were generated with immunoSEQ multiplex PCR, while TCRdb's copy carries only in-frame clones and drops some. Its listing shows 45,000 to 60,000 clones. The CDR3 is 12 amino acids. V dropped 3 bases and J dropped 4; count of bases not matched to a gene: 2. Looked up from germline, CDR1 is GTSNPN and CDR2 is SVGIG (reference sequence). The data stem from a study of cytomegalovirus exposure and HLA in healthy donors. Material for sequencing was PBMCs. The chain has TRBV30 and TRBJ1-1; 7 bases are shared with TRBD1. The clonotype comes from a woman in her thirties or forties in good health and CMV-seronegative. CDR3 nucleotides: TGTGCCTGGAGAGGGGGCGGCACTGAAGCTTTCTTT. Its protein product is CAWRGGGTEAFF.